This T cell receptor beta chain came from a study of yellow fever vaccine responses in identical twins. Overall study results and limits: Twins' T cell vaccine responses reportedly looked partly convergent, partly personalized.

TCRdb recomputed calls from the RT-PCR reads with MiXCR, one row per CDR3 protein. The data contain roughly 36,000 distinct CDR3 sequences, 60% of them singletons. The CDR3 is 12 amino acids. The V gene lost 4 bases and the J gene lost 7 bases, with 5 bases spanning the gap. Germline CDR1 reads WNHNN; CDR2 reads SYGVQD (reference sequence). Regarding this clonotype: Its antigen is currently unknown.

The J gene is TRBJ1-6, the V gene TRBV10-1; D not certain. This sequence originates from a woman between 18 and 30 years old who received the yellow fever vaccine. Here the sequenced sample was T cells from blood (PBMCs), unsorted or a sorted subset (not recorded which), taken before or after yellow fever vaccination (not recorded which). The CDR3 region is CASSVGNSPLHF. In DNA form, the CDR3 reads TGCGCCAGCAGTGTTGGAAATTCACCCCTCCACTTT.